These T cell receptor beta chains were read from a single sample in a study of CD8 T cells in ankylosing spondylitis. MiXCR was run by TCRdb on the 5' RACE reads, yielding one entry per CDR3 protein. The sample has approximately 400,000 distinct CDR3 sequences, about a sixth seen once; the top ten hold about 0.94%. The specimen was blood, either unsorted or a sorted T cell fraction (not recorded which). The receptor source for this set is a male donor with ankylosing spondylitis. The CDR3 runs from the conserved cysteine through the conserved F or W. The order of the fields is V gene, D gene, clone size, J gene, CDR3 DNA, CDR3 protein. The D gene is left open where the match is weak. The size entry is marked missing in some rows and otherwise reads once, few, many or a size class.

TRBV7-9,TRBD2,few,TRBJ2-5,TGTGCCAGCAGCATCCGGGGCGGGGGAAAAGAGACCCAGTACTTC,CASSIRGGGKETQYF
TRBV6-5,NA,many,TRBJ2-3,TGTGCCAGCAGTCCTGGGGCTCCTACGCAGTATTTT,CASSPGAPTQYF
TRBV5-1,NA,many,TRBJ1-6,TGCGCCAGCAGCTTGGGATCGGGTCAGAATAATTCACCCCTCCACTTT,CASSLGSGQNNSPLHF
TRBV5-5,NA,few,TRBJ2-5,TGTGCCAGCAGCGGCCTCTGGACCCAGTACTTC,CASSGLWTQYF
TRBV19,NA,NA,TRBJ2-7,TGTGCCAGTAGTACATCCGGGACACCCTTCTACGAGCAGTACTTC,CASSTSGTPFYEQYF
TRBV20-1,TRBD1,NA,TRBJ2-3,TGCAGTCCCAGACAGGGGGTAACAGATACGCAGTATTTT,CSPRQGVTDTQYF
TRBV7-2,NA,NA,TRBJ2-1,TGTGCCAGCAGCTTCCGGCGGGGCGGGTCTAACAATGAGCAGTTCTTC,CASSFRRGGSNNEQFF
TRBV11-2,NA,NA,TRBJ1-3,TGTGCCAGCAGCCTCCAGGGGTTTGGAAACACCATATATTTT,CASSLQGFGNTIYF
TRBV12-3/TRBV12-4,NA,NA,TRBJ2-5,TGTGCCAGCAGGGAACGGGAGAAGAGGGGAGAGACCCAGTACTTC,CASREREKRGETQYF
TRBV20-1,TRBD2,few,TRBJ2-3,TGCAGTGCTAGAGAACAGGTAGCGGGGGCCACAGATACGCAGTATTTT,CSAREQVAGATDTQYF
TRBV7-3,TRBD2,NA,TRBJ2-1,TGTGCCAGCAGCCCCCGCGGACTAGCGGGGACTTACAATGAGCAGTTCTTC,CASSPRGLAGTYNEQFF
TRBV20-1,TRBD2,NA,TRBJ2-1,TGCAGTGCCCAGAGTAGCGGGGGCTCCTACAATGAGCAGTTCTTC,CSAQSSGGSYNEQFF
TRBV7-8,NA,NA,TRBJ1-2,TGTGCCAGCAGCCCCCCCTTCGGCAGAGAGAACTATGGCTACACCTTC,CASSPPFGRENYGYTF
TRBV6-5,TRBD1,NA,TRBJ2-2,TGTGCCAGCAGTTACCGGGCAGGGGGGAACACCGGGGAGCTGTTTTTT,CASSYRAGGNTGELFF
TRBV6-2/TRBV6-3,TRBD1,NA,TRBJ2-2,TGTGCCACCCGGGACAGCCTGAACACCGGGGAGCTGTTTTTT,CATRDSLNTGELFF
TRBV7-2,TRBD2,many,TRBJ2-1,TGTGCCAGCGCAACTGAGCGGGATTGGGTCAACAATGAGCAGTTCTTC,CASATERDWVNNEQFF